The 27 T cell receptor beta chains presented below share a single source sample, sequenced in a study of CD8 T cells in ankylosing spondylitis. TCRdb fed the 5' RACE reads into MiXCR, producing one record per CDR3 protein. This sample has about 240,000 distinct CDR3 sequences, with around 7.8% found just once. Sequencing was performed on blood, either unsorted or a sorted T cell fraction (not recorded which). Source of these receptors: a male donor with ankylosing spondylitis or in good health (not recorded which).

This clonotype was seen a handful of times. The V call is TRBV10-3, the J call TRBJ2-1, with 7 bases fitting TRBD2. Looked up from germline, CDR1 is ENHRY and CDR2 is SYGVKD. Germline trimming cut 11 bases from V and 0 bases from J; bases unmatched to any gene: 7. This CDR3 is built from 14 residues. This chain's CDR3 is CASRGGISYNEQFF. The CDR3 DNA sequence: TGTGCCTCCCGGGGAGGGATCTCCTACAATGAGCAGTTCTTC.

This clonotype was seen repeatedly, ten times or more. V usage is TRBV9 and J usage is TRBJ2-2; TRBD1 or TRBD2 may be the D gene (6 bases each). The germline gives CDR1 SGDLS, CDR2 YYNGEE. The CDR3 consists of 15 residues. Between the trimmed V and J ends, which lost 0 bases and 12 bases, there was a span of 18 bases. The CDR3 sequence is CASSVEGGRTNKLFF. In DNA form, the CDR3 reads TGTGCCAGCAGCGTAGAAGGGGGGCGGACCAACAAGCTGTTTTTT.

There are many counts of this clonotype. This rearrangement joins TRBV20-1 to TRBJ2-7, with 9 bases lining up with TRBD2. The J segment lost 4 bases and the V segment lost 0 bases, leaving 4 bases of the junction unmatched. Germline-derived CDR1 and CDR2 are DFQATT and SNEGSKA (reference sequence). The CDR3 sequence is 14 residues long. The CDR3 DNA is TGCAGTGCTAGAGATGAAGCGGGGGGTTACGAGCAGTACTTC. Its protein product is CSARDEAGGYEQYF.

This clonotype was counted at least ten times. The chain carries TRBV4-2 and TRBJ1-2; 9 bases match TRBD1. The trim removed 2 bases at V and 8 bases at J, leaving 9 bases unmatched. CDR3 size: 15 residues. CDR1 and CDR2 (germline): LGHNA, YNFKEQ. The CDR3 loop is CASSQPDRGYGGYTF. The CDR3 DNA is TGTGCCAGCAGCCAACCGGACAGGGGCTACGGGGGCTACACCTTC.

Many counts were recorded for this clonotype. The rearrangement joins TRBV5-1 to TRBJ2-5; 9 bases are shared with TRBD1. The germline gives CDR1 SGHRS, CDR2 YFSETQ. With 3 bases clipped from V and 4 bases from J, the junction kept 13 bases outside the gene matches. The CDR3 covers 17 residues. CDR3 sequence reads: CASSSSNRQGGGETQYF. Here the CDR3 DNA reads TGCGCCAGCAGCTCATCAAACCGACAGGGGGGTGGAGAGACCCAGTACTTC. The variable domain in full, with the rest retrieved from reference TRBV5-1 and TRBJ2-5, is KAGVTQTPRYLIKTRGQQVTLSCSPISGHRSVSWYQQTPGQGLQFLFEYFSETQRNKGNFPGRFSGRQFSNSRSEMNVSTLELGDSALYLCASSSSNRQGGGETQYFGPGTRLLVL.

This chain links TRBV20-1 with TRBJ2-1, with a possible D match to TRBD2 (7 bases). The CDR3 loop spans 15 amino acids. Looked up from germline, CDR1 is DFQATT and CDR2 is SNEGSKA (reference sequence). Deletions cut 6 bases from V and 0 bases from J, with 15 bases between. Written as DNA, the CDR3 is TGCAGTGCCCGTTCGGGGGGCTCCTCCTACAATGAGCAGTTCTTC. Its protein is CSARSGGSSYNEQFF.

This clonotype was counted at least ten times. The chain carries TRBV5-1 and TRBJ2-5; TRBD2 agrees at 12 bases. Trimming cost V 3 bases and J 4 bases; bases outside gene matches: 1. The CDR3 totals 14 residues. Looked up from germline, CDR1 is SGHRS and CDR2 is YFSETQ. CDR3 sequence: CASSSTSGGETQYF. CDR3 nucleotides: TGCGCCAGCAGCTCGACTAGCGGGGGAGAGACCCAGTACTTC.

The sample holds many counts of this clonotype. The V and J genes are TRBV29-1 and TRBJ1-2, with 9 bases that match TRBD1. Germline assignment: CDR1 SQVTM and CDR2 ANQGSEA. J lost 4 bases, V lost 4 bases, and 4 bases had no gene match. CDR3 length: 13 residues. CDR3 nucleotides: TGCAGCGTTGGCCGGACAGGGGCCTATGGCTACACCTTC. It codes for CSVGRTGAYGYTF.

Ten or more counts support this clonotype. The genes are TRBV7-2 and TRBJ2-3, with D possibly TRBD1 on 6 matching bases. The CDR3 has 14 residues. V gave up 4 bases and J gave up 4 bases, with 12 bases separating them. Germline-derived CDR1 and CDR2 are SGHTA and FQGNSA. CDR3 coding DNA: TGTGCCAGCAGCTACTTATGGGGGCCAGATACGCAGTATTTT. This gives the protein CASSYLWGPDTQYF.

This clonotype appeared a few times. The V call is TRBV30, the J call TRBJ2-7; perhaps TRBD2 as D (6 bases). Per germline, CDR1 GTSNPN and CDR2 SVGIG (reference sequence). This CDR3 contains 13 residues. With 2 bases removed from V and 4 bases from J, the gap between germline ends came to 12 bases. CDR3 loop: CAWSRDWNYEQYF. The CDR3 DNA reads as TGTGCCTGGAGTCGGGACTGGAATTACGAGCAGTACTTC.

This clonotype showed up many times. This chain connects TRBV5-1 to TRBJ2-7, with 7 bases identical to TRBD1. From germline, CDR1 is SGHRS and CDR2 YFSETQ. V was clipped by 0 bases and J by 6 bases; unmatched bases: 6. The CDR3 loop spans 14 amino acids. Here the CDR3 reads CASSLARQGSEQYF. CDR3 coding DNA: TGCGCCAGCAGCTTGGCCCGACAGGGAAGCGAGCAGTACTTC.

V usage is TRBV12-3 or TRBV12-4 and J usage is TRBJ2-3, with 7 positions matching TRBD2. There are 15 residues in the CDR3. V lost 5 bases and J lost 4; bases outside the gene matches: 9. CDR3 coding DNA: TGTGCCAGCAGTCGGACTAGTTCCGGGGCAGATACGCAGTATTTT. Translating gives CASSRTSSGADTQYF.

This clonotype was found a few times. J is TRBJ2-7 and V is TRBV18; no clear D. CDR3 length: 13 amino acids. The V gene's germline CDR1 is KGHSH and CDR2 LQKENI. V shed 3 bases and J shed 5 bases, with 11 bases lying between them. CDR3 coding DNA: TGTGCCAGCTCACCGTTGGGTTTCGACGAGCAGTACTTC. Residues: CASSPLGFDEQYF. The full variable domain, with the rest looked up from reference TRBV18 and TRBJ2-7, is NAGVMQNPRHLVRRRGQEARLRCSPMKGHSHVYWYRQLPEEGLKFMVYLQKENIIDESGMPKERFSAEFPKEGPSILRIQQVVRGDSAAYFCASSPLGFDEQYFGPGTRLTVT.

This clonotype was detected ten times or more. The chain joins TRBV12-3 or TRBV12-4 to TRBJ2-1, with D uncertain. The CDR3 consists of 13 residues. Trimming pared 4 bases from V and 9 bases from J, leaving 13 bases between. CDR3 sequence: CASSSSARGEQFF. In DNA, the CDR3 is TGTGCCAGCAGTTCGTCCGCTCGCGGTGAGCAGTTCTTC.

This clonotype was found many times. The chain's CDR3 is CASQWPPGGRGDTEAFF. CDR3 bases: TGTGCCAGCCAATGGCCTCCGGGCGGCAGGGGGGACACTGAAGCTTTCTTT. The chain links TRBV7-9 to TRBJ1-1, with 7 bases that match TRBD1. V trimming: 8 bases; J trimming: 3 bases; junction bases outside the gene matches: 18. Germline V gives CDR1 SEHNR, CDR2 FQNEAQ (reference sequence). This CDR3 has 17 residues.

This clonotype was detected ten times or more. The chain links TRBV5-1 to TRBJ2-3; unclear D gene. V dropped 4 bases and J dropped 2 bases, with 11 bases sitting between them. The V gene's germline CDR1 is SGHRS and CDR2 YFSETQ. This CDR3 has 14 residues. CDR3 protein: CASSVTAFTDTQYF. The CDR3 region has the DNA TGCGCCAGCAGCGTTACAGCTTTCACAGATACGCAGTATTTT.

Only a few counts were recorded for this clonotype. This chain uses TRBV21-1 with TRBJ2-6. TRBV21-1 is assigned pseudogene status. The CDR3 spans 16 residues. CDR3 loop: CASSNGRSSGANVLTF. In DNA form, the CDR3 reads TGTGCCAGCAGCAACGGACGGAGCTCTGGGGCCAACGTCCTGACTTTC.

At least ten counts were recorded for this clonotype. J is TRBJ2-2 and V is TRBV5-5, with D possibly being TRBD2 (5 bases). Germline lookup yields CDR1 SGHKS and CDR2 YYEKEE (reference sequence). This CDR3 is 17 amino acids long. The V end was cut by 4 bases, the J end by 0 bases, with 16 bases between. Written as DNA, the CDR3 is TGTGCCAGCAGCGCGGACTTCCTTCTCGCGAACACCGGGGAGCTGTTTTTT. Residues: CASSADFLLANTGELFF.

This clonotype was seen ten or more times. The gene calls are TRBV4-1 and TRBJ2-7; no reliable D call. V gave up 1 base and J gave up 0 bases, with 4 bases separating them. The CDR3 length is 13 residues. Germline V gene sequence: CDR1 MGHRA, CDR2 YSYEKL. CDR3 sequence: CASSQVVSYEQYF. CDR3 nucleotides: TGCGCCAGCAGCCAAGTAGTCTCCTACGAGCAGTACTTC.

In this sample, this clonotype turned up many times. This chain uses TRBV20-1 with TRBJ2-3; 9 bases are a match to TRBD2. CDR3 length equals 13 residues. Germline V gene data show CDR1 as DFQATT and CDR2 as SNEGSKA (reference sequence). Trimming at V came to 3 bases and at J to 8 bases, leaving 6 bases not matched to a gene. In DNA form, the CDR3 reads TGCAGTGCTAGGATAGCGGGAGTGACTACGCAGTATTTT. It codes for CSARIAGVTTQYF.

This clonotype was seen at least ten times. The rearrangement joins TRBV5-1 to TRBJ2-7; TRBD2 is a possible D gene (6 bases). The CDR3 has 12 residues. Germline assignment: CDR1 SGHRS and CDR2 YFSETQ. With 5 bases removed from V and 4 bases from J, the gap between germline ends came to 10 bases. The CDR3 is CASREGIYEQYF. CDR3 nucleotides: TGCGCCAGCAGGGAGGGGATTTACGAGCAGTACTTC.

Note on this clonotype: Being one base from a much bigger clone, this may be a read error. This chain links TRBV7-2 with TRBJ2-1, with 8 bases aligning to TRBD2. CDR3 size: 13 residues. In germline, CDR1 is SGHTA, CDR2 FQGNSA. CDR3 residues: CASSLERENEQLF. CDR3 DNA sequence: TGTGCCAGCAGCTTAGAGCGGGAGAATGAGCAGCTCTTC.

The sample holds many counts of this clonotype. The chain couples TRBV20-1 to TRBJ2-3; 8 positions match TRBD2. The trim removed 0 bases at V and 4 bases at J, leaving 12 bases unmatched. Germline lookup yields CDR1 DFQATT and CDR2 SNEGSKA (reference sequence). The CDR3 loop spans 17 amino acids. The CDR3 region is CSARDRPLAGIADTQYF. In nucleotides, the CDR3 is TGCAGTGCTAGAGATCGCCCCTTAGCGGGGATCGCAGATACGCAGTATTTT.

This clonotype was recorded many times. The chain carries TRBV5-6 and TRBJ2-5; TRBD1 might be the D (6 bases). Germline CDR1 reads SGHDT; CDR2 reads YYEEEE. V was shortened by 0 bases and J by 0 bases, with 12 bases between the two germline ends. This CDR3 region has 16 residues. The CDR3: CASSLVPTGNQETQYF. The CDR3 DNA follows: TGTGCCAGCAGCTTGGTACCTACAGGGAACCAAGAGACCCAGTACTTC.

This rearrangement joins TRBV5-1 to TRBJ2-6; no definite D call. The CDR3 totals 18 residues. CDR1 SGHRS and CDR2 YFSETQ come from the germline V gene. Trimming cost V 0 bases and J 0 bases, with 13 bases left between them. The CDR3 loop is CASSLGETDSSGANVLTF. The DNA of the CDR3 is TGCGCCAGCAGCTTGGGTGAGACGGATAGCTCTGGGGCCAACGTCCTGACTTTC.

J is TRBJ1-2 and V is TRBV27, with D possibly being TRBD1 (6 bases). The CDR3 extends over 13 amino acids. Trimming pared 3 bases from V and 8 bases from J, leaving 13 bases between. Germline V lookup: CDR1 MNHEY, CDR2 SMNVEV (reference sequence). The CDR3 reads CASSFPRGEGYTF. The CDR3 DNA sequence: TGTGCCAGCAGTTTCCCCAGGGGTGAAGGCTACACCTTC.

Ten or more counts support this clonotype. The chain has TRBV15 and TRBJ1-1, with a tentative D call TRBD1 (6 bases). The CDR3 spans 14 residues. Germline V CDR1 and CDR2: LNHNV, YYDKDF (reference sequence). V gave up 3 bases and J gave up 2 bases, with 10 bases separating them. CDR3 amino acids: CATSSDRTNTEAFF. Here the CDR3 DNA reads TGTGCCACCAGCAGTGACAGGACTAACACTGAAGCTTTCTTT.